This entry lists 16 T cell receptor beta chains sequenced from one sample in a study of cytomegalovirus exposure and HLA in healthy donors (dated by TCRdb to about 2017). Libraries were constructed by the immunoSEQ multiplex PCR assay. For the multiplex PCR, a mixture combining 60 forward primers for TCR Vbeta segments and 13 reverse primers for TCR Jbeta segments was used. TCRdb re-hosts the immuneACCESS table, in-frame sequences only. Its copies lack some clones; in the studies checked, an unresolved V gene accounts for under half of them, and the cause for the rest is not known. The sample table holds roughly 34,000 clones, of which roughly 67% were seen once. In total, the top ten clones hold over 9.5% of the sample. What was sequenced was PBMCs. These receptors were taken from a man aged 40-49 years in good health and CMV-seropositive.

V and J are TRBV27 and TRBJ1-1; D is unresolved. This CDR3 contains 11 residues. The V and J ends lost 2 bases and 8 bases respectively, with 6 bases between them. Looked up from germline, CDR1 is MNHEY and CDR2 is SMNVEV (reference sequence). The CDR3 bases are TGTGCCAGCAGTTTAGGGAGAGAAGCTTTCTTT. Protein sequence: CASSLGREAFF.

The rearrangement links TRBV27 to TRBJ1-4, with 7 bases fitting TRBD1. Trimming removed 8 bases from V and 6 bases from J; junction bases left unmatched: 9. Germline V gene lookup returns CDR1 MNHEY and CDR2 SMNVEV (reference sequence). The CDR3 extends over 14 amino acids. CDR3: CASGGGRGHEKLFF. The CDR3 DNA reads as TGTGCCAGCGGAGGGGGCAGGGGACATGAAAAACTGTTTTTT.

This sequence joins TRBV4-1 and TRBJ1-5; D gene uncertain. Per the germline V gene, CDR1 is MGHRA and CDR2 is YSYEKL. Trimming left V 0 bases short and J 0 bases short, with 15 bases between. CDR3 length: 18 amino acids. In nucleotides, the CDR3 is TGCGCCAGCAGCCAAGAGATCGGAGCAACTTATAGCAATCAGCCCCAGCATTTT. It translates to CASSQEIGATYSNQPQHF.

V is TRBV2 and J is TRBJ1-4; 8 positions match TRBD1. The CDR3 has 14 residues. Trimming removed 6 bases from V and 5 bases from J; junction bases left unmatched: 5. The germline V gene has CDR1 SNHLY and CDR2 FYNNEI. The CDR3 spells CASSWTGTNEKLFF. CDR3 in DNA: TGTGCCAGCAGCTGGACAGGGACGAATGAAAAACTGTTTTTT.

The rearrangement joins TRBV30 to TRBJ1-6; 7 bases agree with TRBD1. The V segment lost 1 base and the J segment 6 bases; nucleotides outside the gene matches: 3. Germline V gene lookup returns CDR1 GTSNPN and CDR2 SVGIG (reference sequence). The CDR3 has 14 amino acids. CDR3 sequence: CAWSAGQFNSPLHF. The CDR3 bases are TGTGCCTGGAGTGCGGGACAGTTTAATTCACCCCTCCACTTT.

This chain connects TRBV6-5 to TRBJ2-7, with 11 nucleotides matching TRBD2. Germline CDR1 MNHEY, CDR2 SVGAGI. The CDR3 loop spans 15 amino acids. V trimming: 2 bases; J trimming: 4 bases; junction bases outside the gene matches: 4. In DNA form, the CDR3 reads TGTGCCAGCAGTTACATGACTAGCGGGGCTTACGAGCAGTACTTC. Translated: CASSYMTSGAYEQYF.

The CDR3 nucleotides are TGTGCCAGCAGTGAAGGCCTTAGGACAGGGGATCAGACCTTC. The encoded protein is CASSEGLRTGDQTF. This chain joins TRBV6-1 and TRBJ1-2; TRBD1 agrees at 9 bases. J gave up 14 bases and V 1 base, and 11 bases lay outside the gene matches. The CDR3 spans 14 residues. CDR1 MNHNS and CDR2 SASEGT come from the germline V gene.

The rearrangement joins TRBV2 to TRBJ2-5, with 15 bases lining up with TRBD2. Germline V gene sequence: CDR1 SNHLY, CDR2 FYNNEI. This CDR3 has 15 residues. Unmatched junction bases numbered 5, after V lost 7 bases and J lost 5 bases. In nucleotides, the CDR3 is TGTGCCAGCAAAAGGACTAGCGGGGGGGAGGAGACCCAGTACTTC. This encodes CASKRTSGGEETQYF.

This chain uses TRBV29-1 with TRBJ2-7; D perhaps matches TRBD1 (7 bases). Trimming took off 5 bases at V and 7 bases at J, with 9 bases between the two ends. Germline lookup yields CDR1 SQVTM and CDR2 ANQGSEA. The CDR3 is made up of 10 amino acids. This chain's CDR3 is CSVSGGEQYF. CDR3 nucleotide sequence: TGCAGCGTTTCAGGGGGGGAGCAGTACTTC.

This clone was seen more than once but under ten times. This chain connects TRBV2 to TRBJ1-1; TRBD1 agrees at 10 bases. This CDR3 region has 17 residues. V was clipped by 4 bases and J by 3 bases; unmatched bases: 11. In germline, CDR1 is SNHLY, CDR2 FYNNEI. CDR3 sequence reads: CASSGSDRGQMDTEAFF. In nucleotides, the CDR3 is TGTGCCAGCAGTGGGTCAGACAGGGGGCAAATGGACACTGAAGCTTTCTTT. Using reference TRBV2 and TRBJ1-1 for the parts outside the CDR3, the full variable domain is EPEVTQTPSHQVTQMGQEVILRCVPISNHLYFYWYRQILGQKVEFLVSFYNNEISEKSEIFDDQFSVERPDGSNFTLKIRSTKLEDSAMYFCASSGSDRGQMDTEAFFGQGTRLTVV.

This clone was recorded a few times. V and J are TRBV7-3 and TRBJ1-6; D is perhaps TRBD1 (5 bases). Looked up from germline, CDR1 is SGHTA and CDR2 is FQGTGA. V was clipped by 5 bases and J by 9 bases, with 11 bases between them. There are 13 residues in the CDR3. As DNA, the CDR3 is TGTGCCAGCAGCCCCGGGACTCTTTCACCCCTCCACTTT. Its protein product is CASSPGTLSPLHF. The full variable domain, rest sourced from reference TRBV7-3 and TRBJ1-6, is GAGVSQTPSNKVTEKGKYVELRCDPISGHTALYWYRQSLGQGPEFLIYFQGTGAADDSGLPNDRFFAVRPEGSVSTLKIQRTERGDSAVYLCASSPGTLSPLHFGNGTRLTVT.

The J gene is TRBJ2-7, the V gene TRBV5-1; possible D gene TRBD2, 6 bases. V was shortened by 4 bases and J by 3 bases, with 14 bases between the two germline ends. This CDR3 has 14 amino acids. Germline values: CDR1 SGHRS, CDR2 YFSETQ. Here the CDR3 DNA reads TGCGCCAGCAGCCCCGGGACCGGGGGCTACGAGCAGTACTTC. It is translated as CASSPGTGGYEQYF.

The V call is TRBV27, the J call TRBJ2-1; 10 positions agree with TRBD1. This CDR3 spans 15 amino acids. After removal of 5 bases from V and 8 bases from J, the junction contained 9 bases not matched to a gene. Per germline, CDR1 MNHEY and CDR2 SMNVEV (reference sequence). The CDR3 protein is CASSKTGGYGDEQFF. DNA of the CDR3: TGTGCCAGCAGTAAGACAGGGGGCTATGGTGATGAGCAGTTCTTC.

The V call is TRBV6-6, the J call TRBJ1-2, with 11 bases fitting TRBD1. CDR3 length: 15 residues. V was pared by 4 bases and J by 5 bases, with 6 bases of the junction left unmatched. Germline V gene data show CDR1 as MNHNY and CDR2 as SVGAGI (reference sequence). CDR3 nucleotide sequence: TGTGCCAGCAGTTCGACAGGACAGGGGGCGTATGGCTACACCTTC. Protein sequence: CASSSTGQGAYGYTF.

The rearrangement uses TRBV5-6 and TRBJ2-4, with TRBD1 matching over 9 bases. Looked up from germline, CDR1 is SGHDT and CDR2 is YYEEEE. CDR3 length equals 15 residues. V lost 6 bases, J lost 0 bases, and 4 bases stayed unmatched. The CDR3 reads CASTWTGVAKNIQYF. The DNA of the CDR3 is TGTGCCAGCACGTGGACAGGGGTAGCCAAAAACATTCAGTACTTC.

The CDR3 spells CASSEAGGHGETQYF. The CDR3 DNA reads TGTGCCAGCAGTGAAGCGGGGGGGCACGGTGAGACCCAGTACTTC. J is TRBJ2-5 and V is TRBV6-1; D may be TRBD2 (7 bases). The germline V and J ends were trimmed by 0 bases and 5 bases, with 13 bases remaining between them. CDR3 length equals 15 residues. Germline-derived CDR1 and CDR2 are MNHNS and SASEGT.